The clone carrying this T cell receptor beta chain was seen a few times. Antigen specificity is unknown. This sample was included in a study of blood T cells in healthy people across ages. Through a sample-barcoded 5' primer and a J-beta primer mix, a second PCR was run for roughly 6 to 12 cycles. Every cDNA molecule bore a tag from a template-switch adaptor containing 12 random nucleotides. From the 5' RACE reads, TCRdb called clonotypes with MiXCR, one entry per CDR3 protein. This sample has roughly 1,500,000 distinct CDR3 sequences, with approximately 42% found just once. The individuals who served as donors were healthy Caucasians living in Russia, aged about 6 to 95. Study-wide findings and caveats: Fewer expanded clones and more diversity marked long-lived versus aged donors. The lack of PBMC sorting stopped any conclusive naive versus antigen-experienced comparison.

The V gene's germline CDR1 is DFQATT and CDR2 SNEGSKA (reference sequence). Trimming removed 1 base from V and 6 bases from J, with 11 bases in between. The CDR3 has 13 residues. This sequence joins TRBV20-1 and TRBJ2-3; D possibly corresponds to TRBD2 (6 bases). This TCR came from a woman between 18 and 29 years old in good health. What was sequenced was blood. CDR3: CSARVAGLDTQYF. The CDR3 DNA reads as TGCAGTGCTAGAGTTGCGGGACTGGATACGCAGTATTTT.